The sequence of this TCR beta chain was determined in a study of shared clonotypes between healthy human individuals. The J segment lost 2 bases and the V segment lost 1 base, leaving 5 bases of the junction unmatched. There are 15 residues in the CDR3. CDR1 and CDR2 (germline): MGHRA, YSYEKL. Naive CD8 isolation took CD45RO-negative cells positively selected for CCR7 and excluded terminally differentiated effector memory CD45RA+ cells. Produced via immunoSEQ multiplex PCR; TCRdb's table is partial and in-frame only. The table lists more than 500,000 clones, 85% to 95% of them singletons. The chain is built from TRBV4-1 and TRBJ2-7; 7 nucleotides align to TRBD2. The TCR sequence derives from a woman aged 25 to 39 in good health. Sequencing used naive CD8+ T cells sorted from blood. CDR3 bases: TGCGCCAGCAGCCAAGGGAGGACTAGAACCTACGAGCAGTACTTC. Translation: CASSQGRTRTYEQYF.